These 23 T cell receptor beta chains were all obtained from the same sample, sequenced in a study of blood T cell repertoires in COVID-19. Some clones are missing from TCRdb's copy, which holds only in-frame ones; the method was immunoSEQ multiplex PCR. The sample has over 70,000 clones; about 80% are singletons. Sequenced input: peripheral blood. These TCRs come from a man between 65 and 79 years old who had recovered from COVID-19.

The table lists this clone with a few counts. The chain's CDR3 is CASQAELVYNSPLHF. The CDR3 DNA reads as TGTGCCAGCCAGGCAGAGCTGGTCTATAATTCACCCCTCCACTTT. The chain recombines TRBV6-1 with TRBJ1-6; D ambiguous. Germline V lookup: CDR1 MNHNS, CDR2 SASEGT. V lost 8 bases, J lost 3 bases, and 14 bases lay in between. CDR3 length equals 15 residues.

The rearrangement links TRBV30 to TRBJ2-5; unclear D gene. Germline assignment: CDR1 GTSNPN and CDR2 SVGIG (reference sequence). The CDR3 spans 13 residues. V was clipped by 0 bases and J by 3 bases, with 8 bases between them. CDR3 in DNA: TGTGCCTGGAGTGTAGGCAGCGAAGAGACCCAGTACTTC. Translation: CAWSVGSEETQYF.

The chain combines TRBV18 with TRBJ2-2; 8 bases fit TRBD2. The CDR3 loop spans 17 amino acids. The germline CDR1 and CDR2 sequences are KGHSH and LQKENI. Losses at the gene ends were 8 bases for V and 0 bases for J; bases not matched to a gene: 11. The CDR3 DNA reads as TGTGCCAGCACCCTAGCGGGTGGAAACGCGAACACCGGGGAGCTGTTTTTT. As protein: CASTLAGGNANTGELFF.

The V call is TRBV6-5, the J call TRBJ1-3, with D unclear. V was trimmed by 7 bases and J by 0 bases, leaving 10 bases between them. The CDR3 extends over 14 amino acids. From germline, CDR1 is MNHEY and CDR2 SVGAGI. CDR3 residues: CASTGDLSGNTIYF. The CDR3 DNA is TGTGCCAGCACTGGAGACCTCTCTGGAAACACCATATATTTT.

This clone showed up just a few times. This sequence joins TRBV7-9 and TRBJ1-2, with D possibly being TRBD1 (5 bases). The CDR3 spans 13 residues. Germline CDR1 and CDR2: SEHNR and FQNEAQ (reference sequence). V dropped 1 base and J dropped 4 bases, with 7 bases sitting between them. CDR3 amino acids: CASSLGQSYGYTF. Written as DNA, the CDR3 is TGTGCCAGCAGCTTAGGACAGTCCTATGGCTACACCTTC.

This rearrangement joins TRBV4-1 to TRBJ2-3, with a tentative D call TRBD1 (5 bases). The CDR3 covers 17 residues. Germline assignment: CDR1 MGHRA and CDR2 YSYEKL. V was cut by 1 base and J by 4 bases, with 18 bases left in between. CDR3 bases: TGCGCCAGCAGCCAAGTGTACTCGCAGGGTAGCTCAGATACGCAGTATTTT. Protein: CASSQVYSQGSSDTQYF.

The V gene is TRBV19, the J gene TRBJ2-5; the match to TRBD2 covers 7 bases. V dropped 6 bases and J dropped 2; count of bases not matched to a gene: 3. Germline V CDR1 and CDR2: LNHDA, SQIVND (reference sequence). The CDR3 has 13 residues. CDR3 loop: CASRSGGQETQYF. The CDR3, as DNA: TGTGCCAGTAGGTCCGGGGGGCAAGAGACCCAGTACTTC.

The genes are TRBV7-8 and TRBJ2-1; TRBD2 aligns across 7 bases. This CDR3 is 14 amino acids long. Germline V gene data show CDR1 as SGHVS and CDR2 as FQNEAQ. J lost 7 bases, V lost 0 bases, and 3 bases had no gene match. The CDR3 DNA sequence: TGTGCCAGCAGCTTAGCGCTCGGGGGGAATGAGCAGTTCTTC. Translating it yields CASSLALGGNEQFF.

J is TRBJ2-3 and V is TRBV29-1; D possibly corresponds to TRBD1 (5 bases). The V gene lost 4 bases and the J gene lost 4 bases, with 6 bases spanning the gap. CDR3 length: 11 amino acids. In germline, CDR1 is SQVTM, CDR2 ANQGSEA. The CDR3 coding sequence is TGCAGCGTTGGGGGCCCAGATACGCAGTATTTT. This gives the protein CSVGGPDTQYF.

The CDR3 loop reads CAISDSGREITDTQYF. Here the CDR3 DNA reads TGTGCCATCAGTGATAGCGGGAGAGAGATCACAGATACGCAGTATTTT. The rearrangement joins TRBV10-3 to TRBJ2-3; 9 bases fit TRBD2. Germline trimming cut 3 bases from V and 2 bases from J; bases unmatched to any gene: 6. The CDR3 extends over 16 amino acids. Germline V gene lookup returns CDR1 ENHRY and CDR2 SYGVKD.

There are a few counts of this clone. V is TRBV28 and J is TRBJ2-2; 8 nucleotides line up with TRBD1. The ends lost 4 bases at V and 2 bases at J; junction bases unmatched: 3. Germline loops: CDR1 MDHEN, CDR2 SYDVKM. The CDR3 covers 15 residues. CDR3 protein: CASSSQGANTGELFF. The CDR3 coding sequence is TGTGCCAGCAGTTCCCAGGGGGCTAACACCGGGGAGCTGTTTTTT.

This clone was seen only a few times. The CDR3 sequence: CASSKGQGLNIQYF. In nucleotides, the CDR3 is TGTGCCAGCAGTAAAGGACAGGGCCTGAACATTCAGTACTTC. The chain employs TRBV2 and TRBJ2-4; 8 bases align to TRBD1. The ends lost 5 bases at V and 7 bases at J; junction bases unmatched: 7. This CDR3 has 14 residues. The germline V gene encodes CDR1 SNHLY and CDR2 FYNNEI. Together with reference TRBV2 and TRBJ2-4, the CDR3 gives the full variable domain: EPEVTQTPSHQVTQMGQEVILRCVPISNHLYFYWYRQILGQKVEFLVSFYNNEISEKSEIFDDQFSVERPDGSNFTLKIRSTKLEDSAMYFCASSKGQGLNIQYFGAGTRLSVL.

The chain uses TRBV16 and TRBJ2-3; D gene uncertain. The CDR3 extends over 15 amino acids. Germline CDR1 reads KGHSY; CDR2 reads FQNENV. The V and J ends lost 2 bases and 0 bases respectively, with 9 bases between them. The CDR3 nucleotides read TGTGCCAGCAGCCAAGGGCCCCAAAGCACAGATACGCAGTATTTT. Residues: CASSQGPQSTDTQYF. The full variable domain, with the rest looked up from reference TRBV16 and TRBJ2-3, is GEEVAQTPKHLVRGEGQKAKLYCAPIKGHSYVFWYQQVLKNEFKFLISFQNENVFDETGMPKERFSAKCLPNSPCSLEIQATKLEDSAVYFCASSQGPQSTDTQYFGPGTRLTVL.

The genes are TRBV6-1 and TRBJ1-1; the D gene is possibly TRBD1 (6 bases). Germline CDR1 and CDR2: MNHNS and SASEGT. The CDR3 consists of 14 residues. V lost 0 bases, J lost 6 bases, and 11 bases lay in between. In DNA form, the CDR3 reads TGTGCCAGCAGTGAAGCGAGACAGGTCGCTGAAGCTTTCTTT. Amino acids: CASSEARQVAEAFF.

The J gene is TRBJ2-5, the V gene TRBV19; 12 bases are a match to TRBD1. J was trimmed by 3 bases and V by 1 base; bases with no gene match: 3. Germline CDR1 LNHDA, CDR2 SQIVND (reference sequence). The CDR3 sequence is 16 residues long. CDR3 in DNA: TGTGCCAGTAGTATAGCCGGGACAGGGGGCAAAGAGACCCAGTACTTC. This encodes CASSIAGTGGKETQYF.

The genes are TRBV29-1 and TRBJ2-1, with 8 bases lining up with TRBD2. V shed 6 bases and J 15 bases; nucleotides not matched to a gene: 7. CDR1 is SQVTM, CDR2 ANQGSEA, per germline. This CDR3 region has 10 residues. The CDR3 DNA reads TGCAGCGTGGCCAGCGGGAGACTGTTCTTC. Translation gives CSVASGRLFF.

The gene calls are TRBV5-4 and TRBJ2-3; 10 bases match TRBD2. The CDR3 runs 16 residues. The V gene end was trimmed by 4 bases and the J gene end by 1 base; junction bases not matched to a gene: 6. Germline V lookup: CDR1 SGHNT, CDR2 YYREEE (reference sequence). The CDR3 region is CASSQSSGSGTDTQYF. For the CDR3, the DNA is TGTGCCAGCAGCCAGTCTAGCGGGAGCGGCACAGATACGCAGTATTTT.

This chain links TRBV11-3 with TRBJ1-6; the D is unclear. This CDR3 spans 15 amino acids. The germline V gene has CDR1 SGHNT and CDR2 YENEEA. V was shortened by 2 bases and J by 8 bases, with 13 bases between the two germline ends. CDR3 in amino acids: CASSLFGVKDSPLHF. The CDR3, as DNA: TGTGCCAGCAGCTTATTCGGGGTGAAGGATTCACCCCTCCACTTT.

The V call is TRBV5-1, the J call TRBJ1-1; 10 bases line up with TRBD1. Trimming removed 8 bases from V and 4 bases from J; junction bases left unmatched: 5. CDR3 length equals 13 residues. Germline-derived CDR1 and CDR2 are SGHRS and YFSETQ. The CDR3 reads CASKTGGPTEAFF. The CDR3 DNA reads as TGCGCCAGTAAGACAGGGGGCCCCACTGAAGCTTTCTTT.

The J gene is TRBJ2-3, the V gene TRBV6-5, with 9 bases identical to TRBD2. The CDR3 runs 15 residues. Germline V CDR1 and CDR2: MNHEY, SVGAGI. Unmatched junction bases numbered 5, after V lost 5 bases and J lost 2 bases. This chain's CDR3 is CASSSLAGTTDTQYF. DNA for the CDR3: TGTGCCAGCAGTAGCCTAGCGGGGACCACAGATACGCAGTATTTT.

The chain combines TRBV7-8 with TRBJ1-2, with a possible D match to TRBD1 (5 bases). V was shortened by 1 base and J by 4 bases, with 16 bases between the two germline ends. The CDR3 sequence is 16 residues long. The germline V gene has CDR1 SGHVS and CDR2 FQNEAQ. The CDR3 protein is CASSLEVQGRVYGYTF. In DNA form, the CDR3 reads TGTGCCAGCAGCTTAGAAGTCCAGGGTCGGGTCTATGGCTACACCTTC.

This chain uses TRBV6-1 with TRBJ1-4; the D is unclear. The germline gives CDR1 MNHNS, CDR2 SASEGT. The V end lost 2 bases, the J end lost 4 bases, and 11 bases lay between the germline ends. This CDR3 region has 15 residues. The CDR3 DNA follows: TGTGCCAGCAGTGAACTAAAACTGCTTAATGAAAAACTGTTTTTT. It yields the protein CASSELKLLNEKLFF.

This chain's CDR3 is CASSFSDRIQETQYF. The DNA of the CDR3 is TGTGCCAGCAGCTTTAGTGACAGGATTCAAGAGACCCAGTACTTC. The chain couples TRBV5-8 to TRBJ2-5, with a tentative D call TRBD1 (6 bases). In germline, CDR1 is SGHTS, CDR2 YDEGEE. Trimming stripped 2 bases from V and 2 bases from J, with 13 bases between. This CDR3 has 15 residues.